This T cell receptor beta chain was identified in a study of blood T cell repertoires in COVID-19. Study summary: The study drew acute and convalescent COVID-19 samples from the United States, Italy and Spain.

The CDR3 is 15 amino acids. CDR1 is LGHNT and CDR2 is FRNRAP in the germline V gene. V lost 6 bases to trimming and J lost 5 bases; unmatched junction nucleotides: 8. Per the original methods: Amplification from reference gene primers served as the basis for estimated nucleated cell counts. TCRdb's copy holds only in-frame clones and misses some; the assay was immunoSEQ multiplex PCR. For V, J and clone size, that table is used; D and trimming come from the DNA. Found here are 150,000 to 200,000 clones, more than 85% of them singletons; the top ten hold around 2%. V and J are TRBV12-5 and TRBJ2-3; 10 bases line up with TRBD1. The sequence was obtained from a woman aged 55-69 years with COVID-19, enrolled during active disease. Sequencing was carried out using peripheral blood. The CDR3 DNA reads TGTGCTAGTGGGACCGGGACAGGGGCTGTAGATACGCAGTATTTT. Translation: CASGTGTGAVDTQYF.